The present TCR beta chain was sequenced within a study of T cell responses to AZD1222 COVID-19 vaccine (dated by TCRdb to the early 2020s). With respect to the entire study: AZD1222 recipients whose second dose came at about 4 weeks and those whose second dose came at about 12 weeks were combined into one group, since spike-specific TCR depth and breadth did not differ between the two schedules. A total of 233 trial participants underwent TCR sequencing, of whom about 210 received two doses of AZD1222 and about 25 received two doses of the MenACWY control vaccine. Enrollment into the trials was organized by age into subgroups of 18-55, 56-69 and 70-plus years, and those subgroups contained roughly 150, 30 and 60 TCR-sequenced participants, respectively.

This sample's time point label indicates: baseline before first vaccination. The vaccinee samples were drawn from two UK trials, COV001 and COV002, one of which was a single-blind randomized controlled phase 2/3 trial testing AZD1222 (ChAdOx1 nCoV-19) in healthy adults. Trial participant PBMC samples were collected at day 0 and day 28 after the second dose for TCRbeta chain sequencing. The investigation overall reported the following: Reportedly, close to half of the unique spike-specific TCRs recognized epitopes lying outside the regions that are mutated in the B.1.351 and B.1.1.7 variants. No day 14 peak-response samples were available, so repertoires were characterized only after the peak T cell response. Conclusions about previously exposed vaccinees are limited, since just 5 or 6 AZD1222 recipients were seropositive for SARS-CoV-2 at baseline. The vaccine-associated CD4 TCRs covered the entire spike protein, and the dominant responses fell in regions 160-218 and 743-854. The 56-69-year group was small, and its depth increase did not reach significance, likely because of low power. After two AZD1222 doses, spike-specific TCR breadth and depth were significantly higher than at day 0 and than in MenACWY recipients. Participants were mostly white British and included more females than males, and it was suggested by the authors that clonal diversity may have been underestimated.

Unmatched junction bases come to 0, with V trimmed by 4 bases and J by 3 bases. The CDR3 contains 14 residues, cysteine and phenylalanine counted. This entry keeps only the CDR3 DNA: 42 bases, framed from base 1. The germline V gene (reference sequence) sets CDR1 to LGHDT and CDR2 to YNNKEL. This clone was seen many times. The target of this receptor is not known. No base qualities exist here, and no much larger clone lies one base off it. The CDR3 regions of human TCRbeta chains were analyzed by immunosequencing. The original methods were these. TCRs in the repertoires were matched against a reference library of SARS-CoV-2-specific TCRs that had been generated with the MIRA antigen-specificity platform. Breadth was defined as the fraction of unique TCRs that were SARS-CoV-2-associated. Depth was defined as the fraction of total T cells that were SARS-CoV-2-associated. Using the MIRA data, each spike-specific TCR was assigned both to the spike region to which the TCR was reactive and to a CD4 or CD8 class. Log10-transformed breadth and depth values were compared by one-way ANOVA with Sidak's multiple comparisons tests. TCRdb took this table from immuneACCESS and kept in-frame rearrangements with V and J called. Such tables lack part of the clones; where checked against another copy, unresolved V genes explain under half of the gap, and the rest is unexplained. V, J and clone size derive from that table, while D and trimming were established from the DNA sequence. The sample profile shows more than 110,000 clones; 70% to 90% of them were found once. Roughly 8% of the sample is taken by the ten largest.

The receptor comes from an adult in good health. This specimen was peripheral blood, taken on day 0 of AZD1222 vaccination. The rearrangement combines TRBV3-1 (or the pseudogene TRBV3-2) with TRBJ1-4; 9 bases in the junction line up with TRBD1. The nucleotides read TGTGCCAGCAGCCGACAGGGGGCTAATGAAAAACTGTTTTTT. Its protein is CASSRQGANEKLFF.